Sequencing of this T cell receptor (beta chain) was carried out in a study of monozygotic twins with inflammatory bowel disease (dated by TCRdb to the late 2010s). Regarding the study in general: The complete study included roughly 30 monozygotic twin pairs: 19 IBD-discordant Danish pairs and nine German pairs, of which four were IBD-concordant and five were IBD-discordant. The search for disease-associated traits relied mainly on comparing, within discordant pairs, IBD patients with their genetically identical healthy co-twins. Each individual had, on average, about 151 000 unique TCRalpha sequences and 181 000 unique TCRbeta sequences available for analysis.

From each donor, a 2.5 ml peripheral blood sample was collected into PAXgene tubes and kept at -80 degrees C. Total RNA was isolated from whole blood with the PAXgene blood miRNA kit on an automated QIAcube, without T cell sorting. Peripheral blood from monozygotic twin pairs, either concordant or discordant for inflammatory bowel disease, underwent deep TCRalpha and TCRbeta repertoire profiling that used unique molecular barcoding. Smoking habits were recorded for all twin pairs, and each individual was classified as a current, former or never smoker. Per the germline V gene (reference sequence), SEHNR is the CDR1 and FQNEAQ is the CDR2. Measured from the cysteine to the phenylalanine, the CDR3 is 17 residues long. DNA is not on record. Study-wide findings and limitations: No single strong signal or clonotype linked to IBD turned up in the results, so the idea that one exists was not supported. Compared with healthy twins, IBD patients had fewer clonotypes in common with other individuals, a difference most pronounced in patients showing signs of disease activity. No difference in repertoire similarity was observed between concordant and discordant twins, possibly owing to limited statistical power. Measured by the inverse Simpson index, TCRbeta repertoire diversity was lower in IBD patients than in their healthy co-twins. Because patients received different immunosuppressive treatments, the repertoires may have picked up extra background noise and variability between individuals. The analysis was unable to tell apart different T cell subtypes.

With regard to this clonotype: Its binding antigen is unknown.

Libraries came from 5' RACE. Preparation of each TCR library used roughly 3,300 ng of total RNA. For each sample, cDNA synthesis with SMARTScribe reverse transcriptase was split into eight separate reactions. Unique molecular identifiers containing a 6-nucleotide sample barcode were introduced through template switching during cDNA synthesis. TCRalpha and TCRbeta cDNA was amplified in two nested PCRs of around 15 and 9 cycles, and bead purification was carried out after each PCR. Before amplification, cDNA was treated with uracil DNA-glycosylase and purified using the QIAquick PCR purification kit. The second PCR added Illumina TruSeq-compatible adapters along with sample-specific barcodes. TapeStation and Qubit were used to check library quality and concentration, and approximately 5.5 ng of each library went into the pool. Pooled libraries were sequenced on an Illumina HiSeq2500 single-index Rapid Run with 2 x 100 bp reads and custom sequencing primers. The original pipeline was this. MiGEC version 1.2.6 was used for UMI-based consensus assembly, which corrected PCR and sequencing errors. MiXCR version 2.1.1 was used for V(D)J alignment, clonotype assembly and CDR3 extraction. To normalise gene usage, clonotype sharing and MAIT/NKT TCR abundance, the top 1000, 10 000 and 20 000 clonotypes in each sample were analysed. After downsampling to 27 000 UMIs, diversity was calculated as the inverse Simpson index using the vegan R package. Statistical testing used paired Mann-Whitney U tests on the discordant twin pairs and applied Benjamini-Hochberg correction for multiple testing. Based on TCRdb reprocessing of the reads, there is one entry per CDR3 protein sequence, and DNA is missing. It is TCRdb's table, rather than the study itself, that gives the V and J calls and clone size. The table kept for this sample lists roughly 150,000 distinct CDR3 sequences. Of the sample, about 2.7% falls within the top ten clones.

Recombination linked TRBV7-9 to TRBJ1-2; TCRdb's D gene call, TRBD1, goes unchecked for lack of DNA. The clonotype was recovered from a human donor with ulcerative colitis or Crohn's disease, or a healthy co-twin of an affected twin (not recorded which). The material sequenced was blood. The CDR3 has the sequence CASSLALGGQASSGYTF.